The entry below gives a single T cell receptor (beta chain) sequence along with its context. This entry is derived from a study of T cell changes during pregnancy in multiple sclerosis. Germline CDR1 ENHRY, CDR2 SYGVKD. This CDR3 comprises 14 residues. Trimming took 0 bases from V and 12 from J; bases not matched to a gene: 8. Profiling relied on immunoSEQ multiplex PCR, and the TCRdb table lists in-frame clones only, not all of them. The sample lists tens of thousands of clones; around 93% were seen once. The V gene is TRBV10-3, the J gene TRBJ2-7, with 10 bases identical to TRBD2. The clonotype was recovered from a female donor in good health, enrolled as a control in a pregnancy study. The material sequenced was peripheral blood, taken in the second trimester of pregnancy. CDR3 bases: TGTGCCATCAGTGAGTCTTTAGCGGGAGGAATTCCGTACTTC. Amino acid sequence: CAISESLAGGIPYF.